The rows below give T cell receptor beta chains drawn from one sample of a study of CD8 T cells in Susac syndrome. Each CDR3 protein is one row after TCRdb ran MiXCR on the immunoSEQ multiplex PCR reads. The sample holds hundreds of thousands of distinct CDR3 sequences, 75% to 90% seen once. Sequenced sample: CD8+ T cells from PBMCs. These receptors were collected from a human donor with multiple sclerosis. Both conserved end residues are part of each CDR3. D genes are given only for firm matches. Clone size is shown for a subset of rows, as once, few, many or a class of expanded clone.

j_call clone_size d_call v_call cdr3_aa cdr3_nt
TRBJ2-2 . . TRBV19 CASSPFVSGATGELFF TGTGCCAGTAGCCCTTTTGTGAGTGGGGCCACCGGGGAGCTGTTTTTT
TRBJ2-7 . . TRBV3-1 CASSQAVHSIYEQYF TGTGCCAGCAGCCAAGCTGTCCACTCGATTTACGAGCAGTACTTC
TRBJ2-2 . TRBD2 TRBV27 CASSSTMDGRYTGELFF TGTGCCAGCAGTTCGACTATGGACGGGAGGTACACCGGGGAGCTGTTTTTT
TRBJ2-7 . . TRBV19 CASSAPDGYYEQYF TGTGCCAGTAGCGCTCCCGACGGGTACTACGAGCAGTACTTC
TRBJ2-2 . . TRBV10-3 CAISESRQDANTGELFF TGTGCCATCAGTGAGTCCCGACAGGACGCGAACACCGGGGAGCTGTTTTTT
TRBJ2-2 . . TRBV28 CASTPGGELFF TGTGCCAGCACCCCCGGGGGGGAGCTGTTTTTT
TRBJ1-1 . . TRBV6-5 CASRPSRGGNTEAFF TGTGCCAGCAGGCCCTCAAGAGGGGGGAACACTGAAGCTTTCTTT
TRBJ2-2 . TRBD2 TRBV9 CASSPGLAGYTGELFF TGTGCCAGCAGCCCCGGACTAGCGGGATACACCGGGGAGCTGTTTTTT
TRBJ2-7 . TRBD2 TRBV4-1 CASSFSSPPGRAYEQYF TGCGCCAGCAGCTTCTCTTCCCCTCCGGGGAGGGCATACGAGCAGTACTTC
TRBJ2-1 . TRBD2 TRBV29-1 CSVEREGPNEQFF TGCAGCGTTGAGCGGGAGGGCCCTAATGAGCAGTTCTTC
TRBJ1-5 . TRBD1 TRBV5-8 CASSLVTGDQPQHF TGTGCCAGCAGCTTGGTGACAGGGGATCAGCCCCAGCATTTT
TRBJ2-5 . . TRBV19 CASSPMYQETQYF TGTGCCAGTAGCCCTATGTACCAAGAGACCCAGTACTTC
TRBJ2-5 . TRBD1 TRBV10-3 CAISDLQGAVQETQYF TGTGCCATCAGTGATTTGCAGGGGGCCGTCCAAGAGACCCAGTACTTC
TRBJ2-1 once . TRBV9 CASSVAGYYNEQFF TGTGCCAGCAGCGTAGCGGGGTACTACAATGAGCAGTTCTTC